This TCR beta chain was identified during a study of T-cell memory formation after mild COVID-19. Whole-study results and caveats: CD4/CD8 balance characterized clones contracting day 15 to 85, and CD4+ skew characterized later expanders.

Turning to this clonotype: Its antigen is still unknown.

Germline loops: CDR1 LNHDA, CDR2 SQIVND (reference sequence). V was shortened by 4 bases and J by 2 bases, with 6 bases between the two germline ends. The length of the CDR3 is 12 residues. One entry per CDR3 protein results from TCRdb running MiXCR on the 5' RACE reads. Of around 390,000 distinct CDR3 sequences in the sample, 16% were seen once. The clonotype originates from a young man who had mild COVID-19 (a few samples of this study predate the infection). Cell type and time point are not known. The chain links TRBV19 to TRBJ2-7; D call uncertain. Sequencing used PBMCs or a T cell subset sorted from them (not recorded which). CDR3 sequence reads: CASSTDAYEQYF. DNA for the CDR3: TGTGCCAGTAGTACCGACGCCTACGAGCAGTACTTC.